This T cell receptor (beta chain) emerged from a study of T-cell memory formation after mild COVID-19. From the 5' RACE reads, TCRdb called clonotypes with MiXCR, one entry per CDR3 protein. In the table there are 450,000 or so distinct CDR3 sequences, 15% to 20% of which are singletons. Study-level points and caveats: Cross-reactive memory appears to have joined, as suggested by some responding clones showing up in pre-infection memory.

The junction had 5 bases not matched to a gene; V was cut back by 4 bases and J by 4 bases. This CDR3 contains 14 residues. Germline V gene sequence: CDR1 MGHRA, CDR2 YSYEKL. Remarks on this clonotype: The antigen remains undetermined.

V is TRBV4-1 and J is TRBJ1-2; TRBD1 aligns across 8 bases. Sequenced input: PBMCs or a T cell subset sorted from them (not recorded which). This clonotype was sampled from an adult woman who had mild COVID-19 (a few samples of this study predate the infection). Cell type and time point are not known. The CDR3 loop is CASSREQGGYGYTF. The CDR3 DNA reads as TGCGCCAGCAGCCGAGAACAGGGGGGCTATGGCTACACCTTC.